These T cell receptor beta chains were read from a single sample in a study of blood T cell repertoires in COVID-19. Libraries were prepared by immunoSEQ multiplex PCR; TCRdb keeps only in-frame clonotypes and omits some of them. Of 220,000 or so clones listed, approximately 86% are singletons. The sample comprised peripheral blood. Every receptor here comes from a woman in her forties or fifties with COVID-19, enrolled during active disease. Each CDR3 is given with its conserved first and last residue. A D gene is named only where the DNA matches it firmly. Rows may omit the clone size; those that give it use once, few, many or a size class.

>TRBJ2-1|TRBV2|TRBD2|NA
CASSAGGNSYNEQFF
TGTGCCAGCAGTGCGGGAGGGAATTCGTACAATGAGCAGTTCTTC
>TRBJ2-2|TRBV6-5|TRBD1|NA
CASTQRGGSGELFF
TGTGCCAGCACCCAGAGAGGGGGCTCCGGGGAGCTGTTTTTT
>TRBJ1-1|TRBV2|TRBD1|NA
CAAQGMNTEAFF
TGTGCCGCACAGGGGATGAACACTGAAGCTTTCTTT
>TRBJ1-1|TRBV12-5|NA|NA
CASGLSEGTEAFF
TGTGCTAGTGGTTTGTCGGAGGGCACTGAAGCTTTCTTT
>TRBJ1-5|TRBV19|NA|NA
CASSIDDFSNQPQHF
TGTGCCAGTAGTATAGATGACTTTAGCAATCAGCCCCAGCATTTT
>TRBJ1-1|TRBV12-3/TRBV12-4|NA|NA
CASSIGRNTEAFF
TGTGCCAGCAGTATAGGTCGTAACACTGAAGCTTTCTTT
>TRBJ2-7|TRBV7-3|NA|once
CASSLLGQGSYEQYF
TGTGCCAGCAGCTTGCTCGGCCAGGGGTCTTACGAGCAGTACTTC
>TRBJ2-2|TRBV4-3|TRBD1|NA
CASSPGTGAGELFF
TGCGCCAGCAGCCCCGGGACAGGGGCCGGGGAGCTGTTTTTT
>TRBJ2-3|TRBV14|NA|NA
CASSPPGHLSTDTQYF
TGTGCCAGCAGCCCCCCGGGACACCTAAGCACAGATACGCAGTATTTT
>TRBJ1-2|TRBV10-2|NA|NA
CASSEKRADYGYTF
TGCGCCAGCAGTGAGAAGAGGGCGGACTATGGCTACACCTTC
>TRBJ2-5|TRBV6-6|TRBD1|few
CASSHHPRDRAWETQYF
TGTGCCAGCAGTCACCACCCGAGGGACAGGGCTTGGGAGACCCAGTACTTC
>TRBJ1-4|TRBV19|NA|NA
CASTPGKGKVEKLFF
TGTGCCAGTACCCCTGGTAAGGGGAAGGTTGAAAAACTGTTTTTT
>TRBJ1-3|TRBV14|NA|NA
CASSPGGAGNTIYF
TGTGCCAGCAGCCCCGGAGGAGCTGGAAACACCATATATTTT
>TRBJ2-5|TRBV5-1|TRBD2|NA
CASSSRAGGPPETQYF
TGCGCCAGCAGCTCTCGGGCGGGGGGACCTCCGGAGACCCAGTACTTC
>TRBJ2-1|TRBV11-3|NA|NA
CASSSRQHNEQFF
TGTGCCAGCAGCTCCCGACAGCACAATGAGCAGTTCTTC
>TRBJ2-3|TRBV12-2|NA|NA
CASRLFAGGPYTDTQYF
TGTGCAAGTCGCTTATTTGCGGGGGGCCCATACACAGATACGCAGTATTTT
>TRBJ1-1|TRBV14|NA|NA
CASSQIEGSRTEAFF
TGTGCCAGCAGCCAAATAGAGGGTTCGCGGACTGAAGCTTTCTTT
>TRBJ1-1|TRBV9|NA|NA
CASSSSNTEAFF
TGTGCCAGCAGCTCATCGAACACTGAAGCTTTCTTT
>TRBJ2-1|TRBV19|TRBD1|NA
CASSLRDSLYNEQFF
TGTGCCAGTAGTTTGAGGGACAGCCTATACAATGAGCAGTTCTTC
>TRBJ2-5|TRBV19|TRBD1|NA
CASSLDRSVGTQYF
TGTGCCAGCTCCCTGGACAGGTCGGTGGGGACCCAGTACTTC
>TRBJ1-2|TRBV5-4|TRBD1|once
CASSQTGGESGYTF
TGTGCCAGCAGCCAGACAGGGGGCGAAAGCGGCTACACCTTC
>TRBJ1-2|TRBV24-1|TRBD1|NA
CATSDGDPPGQGAIGYTF
TGTGCCACCAGTGATGGGGATCCTCCGGGACAGGGGGCTATTGGCTACACCTTC
>TRBJ2-1|TRBV3-1/TRBV3-2|TRBD1|NA
CASSFDRGIGNEQFF
TGTGCCAGCAGCTTTGACAGGGGGATAGGCAATGAGCAGTTCTTC
>TRBJ2-2|TRBV19|NA|NA
CASSIDVNRDTGELFF
TGTGCCAGTAGTATAGACGTAAACAGGGACACCGGGGAGCTGTTTTTT
>TRBJ1-3|TRBV3-1/TRBV3-2|NA|NA
CASSHRRSIGNTIYF
TGTGCCAGCAGCCATCGCCGGTCCATTGGAAACACCATATATTTT
>TRBJ1-5|TRBV18|TRBD1|NA
CASSRPGLGGLRRDQPQHF
TGTGCCAGCTCCCGTCCCGGCCTAGGGGGCCTCCGCCGTGATCAGCCCCAGCATTTT
>TRBJ2-5|TRBV18|TRBD1|NA
CASSPLTGVSFQETQYF
TGTGCCAGCTCACCATTAACAGGGGTTTCATTCCAAGAGACCCAGTACTTC
>TRBJ2-7|TRBV7-9|NA|NA
CASSLGPEVSYEQYF
TGTGCCAGCAGCTTAGGTCCAGAGGTCTCCTACGAGCAGTACTTC
>TRBJ2-2|TRBV4-1|TRBD1|NA
CASRRQGGNYGAGELFF
TGCGCCAGCAGGCGACAGGGCGGTAACTATGGAGCCGGGGAGCTGTTTTTT
>TRBJ2-3|TRBV7-8|TRBD2|NA
CASSTSGGLRDTQYF
TGTGCCAGCAGCACCAGCGGGGGGCTAAGAGATACGCAGTATTTT
>TRBJ1-3|TRBV19|NA|NA
CASSMYSSGNTIYF
TGTGCCAGTAGTATGTACAGCTCTGGAAACACCATATATTTT
>TRBJ2-1|TRBV20-1|NA|NA
CSAPRGNEQFF
TGCAGTGCCCCCCGGGGGAATGAGCAGTTCTTC
>TRBJ2-1|TRBV6-6|TRBD1|few
CASSLRGTGSYNEQFF
TGTGCCAGCAGCCTACGCGGGACAGGTTCCTACAATGAGCAGTTCTTC
>TRBJ1-4|TRBV5-1|NA|few
CASSLASVNEKLFF
TGCGCCAGCAGCTTGGCTTCGGTTAATGAAAAACTGTTTTTT
>TRBJ2-7|TRBV5-6|NA|NA
CASSLGGFGGPAYEQYF
TGTGCCAGCAGCTTGGGAGGATTCGGGGGGCCCGCCTACGAGCAGTACTTC
>TRBJ1-1|TRBV5-6|NA|few
CASSPRRPRGTEAFF
TGTGCCAGCAGCCCCCGAAGGCCCCGGGGAACTGAAGCTTTCTTT
>TRBJ2-1|TRBV27|TRBD2|NA
CASRGAGRDEQFF
TGTGCCAGCAGGGGTGCAGGGAGGGATGAGCAGTTCTTC
>TRBJ1-3|TRBV5-1|TRBD1|few
CASRTGSLSGNTIYF
TGCGCCAGCAGGACAGGGTCCCTCTCTGGAAACACCATATATTTT
>TRBJ2-7|TRBV11-2|TRBD1|few
CASSPTTGGYEQYF
TGTGCCAGCAGCCCAACGACAGGGGGCTACGAGCAGTACTTC
>TRBJ2-1|TRBV24-1|TRBD2|NA
CATKGGLLDEQFF
TGTGCCACCAAGGGAGGGTTATTAGATGAGCAGTTCTTC